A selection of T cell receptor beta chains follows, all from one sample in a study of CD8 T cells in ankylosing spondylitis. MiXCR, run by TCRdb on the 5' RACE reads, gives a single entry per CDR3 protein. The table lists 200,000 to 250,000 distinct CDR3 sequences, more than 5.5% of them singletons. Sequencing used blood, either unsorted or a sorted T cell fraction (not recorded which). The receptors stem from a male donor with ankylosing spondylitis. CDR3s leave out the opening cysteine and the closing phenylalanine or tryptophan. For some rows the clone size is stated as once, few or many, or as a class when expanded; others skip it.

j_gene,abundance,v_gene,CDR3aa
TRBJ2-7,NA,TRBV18,ASSPPEDRSDYEQY
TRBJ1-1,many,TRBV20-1,SAHNRGMNTEAF
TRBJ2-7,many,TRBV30,AWKVLYEQY
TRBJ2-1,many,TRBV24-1,ATSDLSSGGFDEQF
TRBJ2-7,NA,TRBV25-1,ASSESGEQY
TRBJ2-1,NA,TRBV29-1,GGSSYNEQF
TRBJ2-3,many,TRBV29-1,SVGLSVGTDTQY
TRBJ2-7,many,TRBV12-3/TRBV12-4,ASSLAGGVDEQY
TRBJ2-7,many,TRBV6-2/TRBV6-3,ASKGTGQGDYEQY
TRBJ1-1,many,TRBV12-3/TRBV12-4,ASSPQGTVNTEAF
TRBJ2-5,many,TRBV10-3,ATLQGRSAQETQY
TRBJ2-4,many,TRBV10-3,AINDNPRDIQY
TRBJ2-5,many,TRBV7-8,ASSLAPGAQETQY
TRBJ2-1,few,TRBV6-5,ASSVIRVDEQF
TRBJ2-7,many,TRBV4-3,ASSPDPDLSYEQY
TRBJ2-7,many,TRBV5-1,ASSLGGSPYEQY
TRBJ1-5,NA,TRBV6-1,ASSDPHDWGNQPQH
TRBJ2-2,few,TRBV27,ASSLSPNTGELF